This T cell receptor beta chain came from a study of Ad26.COV2.S vaccination and SARS-CoV-2 variants. Whole-study context: Once, or twice with 56 days between doses, Ad26.COV2.S was given intramuscularly.

Sequencing used immunoSEQ multiplex PCR; TCRdb keeps in-frame clones, though not all of them. The sample includes about 390,000 clones, about 85% of them seen just once. The CDR3 extends over 10 amino acids. The V end lost 8 bases, the J end lost 1 base, and 2 bases lay between the germline ends. From germline, CDR1 is SNHLY and CDR2 FYNNEI. The treatment was: roughly 20 received Ad26.COV2.S at low or high dose, single or two shots; about 5 received placebo; per-sample allocation not given. The study sampled participants on day 63 after the first vaccine or placebo injection. Notes on this clone: Antigen specificity is unknown.

Notes on the study in general: Similar non-spike TCR breadth was observed in recipients of vaccine and of placebo. In vaccinated individuals, spike-specific CD8+ and CD4+ T cell responses reportedly displayed substantial breadth.

The TCR comes from a person aged 18-60 years who received the Ad26.COV2.S COVID-19 vaccine or a placebo. This chain uses TRBV2 with TRBJ1-1; D is undetermined. Sequenced here: peripheral blood, sampled in a trial of Ad26.COV2.S vaccine versus placebo. The CDR3 nucleotides are TGTGCCAGCGAGAACACTGAAGCTTTCTTT. It codes for CASENTEAFF. Filled out from reference TRBV2 and TRBJ1-1, the complete variable domain reads EPEVTQTPSHQVTQMGQEVILRCVPISNHLYFYWYRQILGQKVEFLVSFYNNEISEKSEIFDDQFSVERPDGSNFTLKIRSTKLEDSAMYFCASENTEAFFGQGTRLTVV.